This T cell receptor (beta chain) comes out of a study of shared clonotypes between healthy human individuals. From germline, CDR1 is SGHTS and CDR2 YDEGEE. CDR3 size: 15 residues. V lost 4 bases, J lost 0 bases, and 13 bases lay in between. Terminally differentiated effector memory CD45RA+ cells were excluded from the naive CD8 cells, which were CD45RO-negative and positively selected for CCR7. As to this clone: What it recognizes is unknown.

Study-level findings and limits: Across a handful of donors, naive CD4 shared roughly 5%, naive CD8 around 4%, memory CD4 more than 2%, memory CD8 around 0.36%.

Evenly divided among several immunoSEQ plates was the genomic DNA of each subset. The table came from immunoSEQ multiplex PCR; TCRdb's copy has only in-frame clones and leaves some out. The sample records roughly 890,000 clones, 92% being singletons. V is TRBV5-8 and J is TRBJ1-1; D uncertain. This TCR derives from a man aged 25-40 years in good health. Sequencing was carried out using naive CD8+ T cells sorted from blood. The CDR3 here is CASSPSHRVNTEAFF. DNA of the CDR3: TGTGCCAGCAGCCCCTCCCACCGCGTGAACACTGAAGCTTTCTTT. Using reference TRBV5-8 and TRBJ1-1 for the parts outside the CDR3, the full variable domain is EAGVTQSPTHLIKTRGQQATLRCSPISGHTSVYWYQQALGLGLQFLLWYDEGEERNRGNFPPRFSGRQFPNYSSELNVNALELEDSALYLCASSPSHRVNTEAFFGQGTRLTVV.